The entry that follows covers one T cell receptor beta chain sequence. Original processing notes: Amplification of reference gene primers was used by the study to estimate nucleated cell counts. TCRdb keeps only in-frame clones here, not all; method: immunoSEQ multiplex PCR. V and J calls and clone size are copied from that table; D and trimming were computed from the DNA. The sample shows under 200,000 clones, approximately 92% of them seen only once. The CDR3 has 17 residues. V shed 0 bases, J shed 11 bases, and the junction held 16 bases outside the gene matches. The germline V gene encodes CDR1 SGHAT and CDR2 FQNNGV. This sample stems from a study of blood T cell repertoires in COVID-19. At the level of the study: Samples came from the United States, Italy and Spain, spanning acute and convalescent COVID-19. PBMCs, B-cell-depleted T cells, or T cells were the source of the cDNA or gDNA that made up the material.

The sequencing input was peripheral blood. V and J are TRBV11-2 and TRBJ2-1, with 7 nucleotides matching TRBD2. This clonotype originated in a man aged 45-65 years with acute or convalescent COVID-19. DNA of the CDR3: TGTGCCAGCAGCTTAGAGGATCAGGGAACGGGCGGGAGTAAGCAGTTCTTC. Residues: CASSLEDQGTGGSKQFF.